These 3 T cell receptor beta chains were sequenced from one sample in a study of T cells in Graves' hyperthyroidism and ophthalmopathy (dated by TCRdb to between 2018 and 2020). Library creation used multiplex PCR. Sequencing instrument: Illumina HiSeq 2000. TCR beta CDR3 regions were amplified from RNA transcripts. For the first round of RT-PCR on the TCR CDR3, the HTBI primer set was used together with the Qiagen OneStep RT-PCR kit. TCRdb reanalyzed the raw reads on its own, using fastp at Q25 for trimming and MiXCR for clone calling, and kept in-frame beta chains. Each CDR3 protein gets just one entry, which takes the most common genes and DNA from the rows behind it. For this sample the table gives around 350,000 distinct CDR3 sequences, of which less than 20% were detected only once. Of the sample, 25% to 35% falls within the top ten clones. Sequenced: blood. The receptor set was obtained from a young woman with Graves' hyperthyroidism that later progressed to Graves' ophthalmopathy.

This clonotype was seen at least ten times. The V and J genes are TRBV12-3 or TRBV12-4 and TRBJ2-3, with D unclear. Trimming took off 1 base at V and 0 bases at J, with 5 bases between the two ends. The CDR3 has 14 amino acids. CDR3 region: CASSLEYSTDTQYF. The CDR3, as DNA: TGTGCCAGCAGTTTAGAATACAGCACAGATACGCAGTATTTT.

Many counts were recorded for this clonotype. This CDR3 reads CAISSLRGAMNTEAFF. CDR3 bases: TGTGCCATCAGTTCACTACGGGGGGCGATGAACACTGAAGCTTTCTTT. The rearrangement joins TRBV10-3 to TRBJ1-1, with D possibly TRBD1 on 6 matching bases. The germline gives CDR1 ENHRY, CDR2 SYGVKD. Trimming took 5 bases from V and 0 from J, leaving 16 bases between them. This CDR3 contains 16 residues.

The sample holds a few counts of this clonotype. The rearrangement joins TRBV9 to TRBJ1-2; TRBD1 might be the D (6 bases). The V gene's germline CDR1 is SGDLS and CDR2 YYNGEE. The CDR3 is 16 residues long. Trimming removed 2 bases from V and 4 bases from J, with 18 bases in between. CDR3 region: CASSVRGRQEGYGYTF. The CDR3 nucleotides are TGTGCCAGCAGCGTGAGAGGGAGACAGGAGGGCTATGGCTACACCTTC.